The clone carrying this T cell receptor (beta chain) was seen more than once but under ten times. This table comes from immunoSEQ multiplex PCR, and its TCRdb copy is limited to in-frame clones, with some not included. Of some 65,000 clones detected, roughly 78% appear once; the ten largest clones hold around 9.7%. The CDR3 spans 16 residues. The germline gives CDR1 LGHDT, CDR2 YNNKEL (reference sequence). V was cut by 2 bases and J by 7 bases, with 18 bases left in between. The source of the sample is a study of blood T cell repertoires in COVID-19. The overall study: Some COVID-19 samples were acute and others convalescent; all came from the United States, Italy and Spain.

This sequence originates from a human donor in a cohort sampled during active COVID-19. The sequenced sample was peripheral blood. J is TRBJ1-3 and V is TRBV3-1 (or the pseudogene TRBV3-2); D might be TRBD1 (5 bases). The CDR3 loop reads CASSQRGGTFLNTIYF. CDR3 bases: TGTGCCAGCAGCCAACGGGGCGGGACTTTTCTGAACACCATATATTTT.